This section outlines one T cell receptor beta chain sequence together with its context. CDR3 length: 15 amino acids. Looked up from germline, CDR1 is MNHEY and CDR2 is SVGAGI. Deletions cut 4 bases from V and 2 bases from J, with 9 bases between. Sequencing was performed with immunoSEQ multiplex PCR; in TCRdb, only in-frame clones are kept and a portion is missing. The table has about 50,000 clones, approximately 91% seen once. The data originate from a study of T cell changes during pregnancy in multiple sclerosis. The starting material was CD4+ T cells from peripheral blood mononuclear cells, obtained in the second trimester of pregnancy. The chain employs TRBV6-5 and TRBJ2-6; TRBD1 is a possible D gene (5 bases). This TCR was sampled from a female donor with multiple sclerosis, enrolled in a pregnancy study. CDR3 in DNA: TGTGCCAGCAGTTTAGAGACAGCTGGGGCCAACGTCCTGACTTTC. Encoded protein: CASSLETAGANVLTF.